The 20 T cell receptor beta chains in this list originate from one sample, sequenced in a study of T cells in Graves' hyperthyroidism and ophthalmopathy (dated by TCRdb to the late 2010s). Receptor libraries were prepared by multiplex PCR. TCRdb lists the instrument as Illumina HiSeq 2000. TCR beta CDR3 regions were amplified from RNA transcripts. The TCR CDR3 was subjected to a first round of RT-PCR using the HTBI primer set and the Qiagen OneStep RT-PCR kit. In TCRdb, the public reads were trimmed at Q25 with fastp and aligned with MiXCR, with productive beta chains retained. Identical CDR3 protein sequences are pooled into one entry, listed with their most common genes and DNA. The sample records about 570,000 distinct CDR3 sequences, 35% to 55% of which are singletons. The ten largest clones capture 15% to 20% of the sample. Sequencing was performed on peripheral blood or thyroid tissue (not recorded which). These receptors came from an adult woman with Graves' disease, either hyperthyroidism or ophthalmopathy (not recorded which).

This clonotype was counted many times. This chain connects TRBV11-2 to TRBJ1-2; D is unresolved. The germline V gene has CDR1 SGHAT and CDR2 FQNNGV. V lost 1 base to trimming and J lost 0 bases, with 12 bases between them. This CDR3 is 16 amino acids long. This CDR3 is CASSLGVTNPNYGYTF. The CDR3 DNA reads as TGTGCCAGCAGCTTAGGCGTCACCAACCCTAACTATGGCTACACCTTC. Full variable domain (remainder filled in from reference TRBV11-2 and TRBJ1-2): EAGVAQSPRYKIIEKRQSVAFWCNPISGHATLYWYQQILGQGPKLLIQFQNNGVVDDSQLPKDRFSAERLKGVDSTLKIQPAKLEDSAVYLCASSLGVTNPNYGYTFGSGTRLTVV.

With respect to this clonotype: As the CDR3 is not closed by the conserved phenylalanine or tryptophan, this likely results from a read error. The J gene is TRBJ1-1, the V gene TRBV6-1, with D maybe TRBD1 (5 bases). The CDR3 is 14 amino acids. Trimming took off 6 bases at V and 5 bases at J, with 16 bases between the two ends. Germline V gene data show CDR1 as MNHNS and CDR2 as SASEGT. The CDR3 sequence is CASSPRGGGTEAFL. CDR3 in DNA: TGTGCCAGCAGCCCCCGGGGGGGAGGGACTGAAGCTTTCCTT.

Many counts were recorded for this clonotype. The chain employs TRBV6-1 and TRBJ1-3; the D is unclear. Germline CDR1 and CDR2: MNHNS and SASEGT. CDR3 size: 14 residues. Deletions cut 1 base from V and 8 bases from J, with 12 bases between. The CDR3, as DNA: TGTGCCAGCAGTGAAGTTTTGATCGGGGACACCATATATTTT. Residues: CASSEVLIGDTIYF.

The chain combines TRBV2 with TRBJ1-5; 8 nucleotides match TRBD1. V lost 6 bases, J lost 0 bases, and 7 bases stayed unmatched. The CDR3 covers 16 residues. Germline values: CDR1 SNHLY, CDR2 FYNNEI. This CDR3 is CASRLDRGSSNQPQHF. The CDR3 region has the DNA TGTGCCAGCAGACTAGACAGGGGTAGTAGCAATCAGCCCCAGCATTTT.

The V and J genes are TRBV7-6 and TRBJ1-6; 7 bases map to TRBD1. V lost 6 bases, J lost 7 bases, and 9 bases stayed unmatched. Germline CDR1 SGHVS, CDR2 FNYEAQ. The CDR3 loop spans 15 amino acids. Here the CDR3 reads CASRSRQGRNSPLHF. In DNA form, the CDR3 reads TGTGCCAGCAGAAGTAGACAGGGTCGGAATTCACCCCTCCACTTT.

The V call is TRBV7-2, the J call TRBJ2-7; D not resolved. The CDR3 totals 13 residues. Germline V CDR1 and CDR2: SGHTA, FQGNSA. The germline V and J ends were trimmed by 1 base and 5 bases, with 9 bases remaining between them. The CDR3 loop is CASSLDVGDEQYF. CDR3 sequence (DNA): TGTGCCAGCAGCTTAGACGTGGGTGACGAGCAGTACTTC.

This CDR3 reads CASSLDGGGPQPQHF. CDR3 in DNA: TGTGCCAGCAGCTTAGATGGGGGCGGACCTCAGCCCCAGCATTTT. The chain couples TRBV11-3 to TRBJ1-5, with D possibly TRBD1 on 6 matching bases. The CDR3 spans 15 residues. Trimming stripped 0 bases from V and 6 bases from J, with 12 bases between. Germline V CDR1 and CDR2: SGHNT, YENEEA.

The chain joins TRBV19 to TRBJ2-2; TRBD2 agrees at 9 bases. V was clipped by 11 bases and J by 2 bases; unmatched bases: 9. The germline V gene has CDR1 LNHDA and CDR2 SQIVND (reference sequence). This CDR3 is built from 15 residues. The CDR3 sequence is CAWSTSGPNTGELFF. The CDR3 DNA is TGTGCCTGGAGTACTAGCGGGCCAAACACCGGGGAGCTGTTTTTT. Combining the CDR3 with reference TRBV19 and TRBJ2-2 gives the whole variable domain DGGITQSPKYLFRKEGQNVTLSCEQNLNHDAMYWYRQDPGQGLRLIYYSQIVNDFQKGDIAEGYSVSREKKESFPLTVTSAQKNPTAFYLCAWSTSGPNTGELFFGEGSRLTVL.

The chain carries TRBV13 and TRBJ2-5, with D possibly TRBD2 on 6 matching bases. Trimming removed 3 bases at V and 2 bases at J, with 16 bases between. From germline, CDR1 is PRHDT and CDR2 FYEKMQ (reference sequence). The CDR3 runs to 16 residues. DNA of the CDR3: TGTGCCAGCAGCTTTTATTGGGTAGGAGGGCAAGAGACCCAGTACTTC. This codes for CASSFYWVGGQETQYF. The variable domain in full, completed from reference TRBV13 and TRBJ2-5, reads AAGVIQSPRHLIKEKRETATLKCYPIPRHDTVYWYQQGPGQDPQFLISFYEKMQSDKGSIPDRFSAQQFSDYHSELNMSSLELGDSALYFCASSFYWVGGQETQYFGPGTRLLVL.

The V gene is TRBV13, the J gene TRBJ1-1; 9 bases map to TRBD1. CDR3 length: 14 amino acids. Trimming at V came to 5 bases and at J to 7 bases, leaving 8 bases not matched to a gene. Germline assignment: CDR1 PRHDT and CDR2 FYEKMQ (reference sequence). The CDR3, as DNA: TGTGCCAGCAGCCAGGGACAGGGTGTTAGTGAAGCTTTCTTT. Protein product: CASSQGQGVSEAFF.

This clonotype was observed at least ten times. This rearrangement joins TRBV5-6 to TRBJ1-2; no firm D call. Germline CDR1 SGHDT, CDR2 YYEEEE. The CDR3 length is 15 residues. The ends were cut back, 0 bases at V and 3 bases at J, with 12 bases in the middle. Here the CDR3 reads CASSLAISGDYGYTF. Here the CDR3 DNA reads TGTGCCAGCAGCTTGGCCATTTCTGGGGACTATGGCTACACCTTC.

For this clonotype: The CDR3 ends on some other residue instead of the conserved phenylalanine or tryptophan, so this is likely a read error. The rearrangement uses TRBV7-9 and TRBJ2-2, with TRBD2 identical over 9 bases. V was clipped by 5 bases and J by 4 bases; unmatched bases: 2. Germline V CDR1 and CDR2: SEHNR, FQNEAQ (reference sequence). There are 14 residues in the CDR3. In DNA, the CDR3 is TGTGCCAGCAGCACGGGACTAGCCACCGGGGAGCTGTTTTCT. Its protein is CASSTGLATGELFS.

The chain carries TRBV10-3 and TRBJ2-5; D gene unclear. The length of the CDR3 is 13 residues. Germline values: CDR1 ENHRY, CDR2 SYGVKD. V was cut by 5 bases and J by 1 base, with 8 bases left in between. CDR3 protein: CAISRNSQETQYF. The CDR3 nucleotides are TGTGCCATCAGTAGGAACAGCCAAGAGACCCAGTACTTC.

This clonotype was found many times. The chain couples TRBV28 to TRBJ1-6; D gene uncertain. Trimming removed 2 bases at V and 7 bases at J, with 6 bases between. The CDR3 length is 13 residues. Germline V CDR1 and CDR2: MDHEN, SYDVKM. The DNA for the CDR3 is TGTGCCAGCAGTTTACGGGCAAATTCACCCCTCCACTTT. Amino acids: CASSLRANSPLHF.

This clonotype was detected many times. As DNA, the CDR3 is TGCAGCGTCGGGAGCTCCTACGAGCAGTACTTC. Amino acid sequence: CSVGSSYEQYF. The V call is TRBV29-1, the J call TRBJ2-7; a possible D gene is TRBD2 (6 bases). This CDR3 contains 11 residues. V was cut by 6 bases and J by 0 bases, with 6 bases left in between. Germline CDR1 is SQVTM and CDR2 is ANQGSEA.

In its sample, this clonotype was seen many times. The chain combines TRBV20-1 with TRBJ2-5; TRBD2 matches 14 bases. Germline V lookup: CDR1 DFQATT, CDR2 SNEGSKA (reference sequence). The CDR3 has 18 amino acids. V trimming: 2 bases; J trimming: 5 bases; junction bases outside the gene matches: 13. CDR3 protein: CSARPPPGLAGEGETQYF. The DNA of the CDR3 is TGCAGTGCTAGACCCCCCCCGGGACTAGCGGGAGAAGGGGAGACCCAGTACTTC.

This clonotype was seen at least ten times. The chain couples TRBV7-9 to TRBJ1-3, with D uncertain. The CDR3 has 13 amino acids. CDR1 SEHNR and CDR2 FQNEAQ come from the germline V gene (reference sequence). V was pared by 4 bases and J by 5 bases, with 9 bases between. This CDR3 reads CASSYIRRNTIYF. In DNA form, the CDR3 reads TGTGCCAGCAGCTACATTAGAAGAAACACCATATATTTT.

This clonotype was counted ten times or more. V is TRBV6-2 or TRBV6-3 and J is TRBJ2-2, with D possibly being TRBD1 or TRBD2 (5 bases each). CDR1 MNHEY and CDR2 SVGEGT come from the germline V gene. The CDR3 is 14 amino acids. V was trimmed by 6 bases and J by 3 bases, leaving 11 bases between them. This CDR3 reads CASRGDAYTGELFF. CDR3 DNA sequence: TGTGCCAGCAGGGGGGACGCCTACACCGGGGAGCTGTTTTTT.

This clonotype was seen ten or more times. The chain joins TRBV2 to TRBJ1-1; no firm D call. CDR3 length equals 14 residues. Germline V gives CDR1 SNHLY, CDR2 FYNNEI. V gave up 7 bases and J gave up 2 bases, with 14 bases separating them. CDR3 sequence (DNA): TGTGCCAGCATCCCCGACGCAGCTAACACTGAAGCTTTCTTT. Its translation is CASIPDAANTEAFF.

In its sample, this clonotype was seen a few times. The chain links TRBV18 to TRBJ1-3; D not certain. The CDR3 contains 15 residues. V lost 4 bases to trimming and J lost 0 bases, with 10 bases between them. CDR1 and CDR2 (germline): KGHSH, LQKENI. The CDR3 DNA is TGTGCCAGCTCACGTGGACCGAGCTCTGGAAACACCATATATTTT. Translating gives CASSRGPSSGNTIYF.